Listed below are T cell receptor beta chains from one sample, sequenced in a study of response to subunit inactivated influenza vaccine. One entry per CDR3 protein, called by TCRdb with MiXCR from the RT-PCR reads. The table lists approximately 530,000 distinct CDR3 sequences, approximately 7.1% of them singletons, with about an eighth in the top ten. This material consisted of PBMCs from blood, taken less than 30 months after vaccination. These receptors were collected from a man between 50 and 75 years old who received an inactivated influenza vaccine. Each CDR3 is given with its conserved first and last residue.

TRBV15	TRBJ2-5	CATSRYRTGGAETQYF
TRBV5-1	TRBJ2-3	CASSLASRDTQYF
TRBV10-1	TRBJ2-2	CASSESLKGNTGELFF
TRBV4-2	TRBJ2-5	CASSQDPGQGETQYF
TRBV5-6	TRBJ2-1	CASSSWLAGSGQFF
TRBV11-2	TRBJ1-2	CASSARTRRTDVNYGYTF
TRBV12-2	TRBJ2-7	CASRLDGTGSDEQYF
TRBV10-1	TRBJ1-1	CASGDTGNTEAFF
TRBV15	TRBJ2-4	CATSRDQSSATIQYF
TRBV7-9	TRBJ2-1	CASSLRRVNEQFF
TRBV9	TRBJ2-1	CASSVDLAHEQFF
TRBV3-1	TRBJ2-4	CASSRDRNIQYF
TRBV7-3	TRBJ2-3	CASSLMPSTDTQYF
TRBV4-1	TRBJ2-3	CASSQRGTGITDTQYF
TRBV6-2/TRBV6-3	TRBJ2-2	CASSYEPGTGELFF
TRBV25-1	TRBJ1-2	CASSGYGYTF
TRBV6-2/TRBV6-3	TRBJ2-1	CASSYVLNGGEQFF
TRBV20-1	TRBJ2-5	CSARVGLAGGTPRETQYF
TRBV18	TRBJ2-3	CASSPATDTQYF
TRBV12-3/TRBV12-4	TRBJ1-5	CASTRANQPQHF
TRBV27	TRBJ2-2	CASTLRPPQIFVGELFF
TRBV27	TRBJ2-7	CATSRAGGYEQYF
TRBV6-1	TRBJ2-7	CASSEALSQQYF
TRBV29-1	TRBJ2-7	CSVEDRGRDYEQYF
TRBV20-1	TRBJ1-5	CSARDAGFNQPQHF
TRBV6-1	TRBJ2-1	CASSGRGRNEQFF
TRBV10-3	TRBJ2-7	CAISERQQSSYEQYF
TRBV27	TRBJ2-2	CASRQGAGELFF
TRBV4-1	TRBJ1-2	CASSYVLSTGLTYGYTF
TRBV7-9	TRBJ1-1	CASSQGRHTEAFF
TRBV28	TRBJ1-2	CASRHFYGYTF
TRBV28	TRBJ2-5	CASSFLGQGTETQYF
TRBV5-5	TRBJ2-5	CASSYGLKETQYF
TRBV6-2/TRBV6-3	TRBJ1-5	CASTDPLGEDPKHF
TRBV5-1	TRBJ2-2	CASRTGSHGELFF
TRBV3-1	TRBJ1-6	CASSQGQRPSALHF